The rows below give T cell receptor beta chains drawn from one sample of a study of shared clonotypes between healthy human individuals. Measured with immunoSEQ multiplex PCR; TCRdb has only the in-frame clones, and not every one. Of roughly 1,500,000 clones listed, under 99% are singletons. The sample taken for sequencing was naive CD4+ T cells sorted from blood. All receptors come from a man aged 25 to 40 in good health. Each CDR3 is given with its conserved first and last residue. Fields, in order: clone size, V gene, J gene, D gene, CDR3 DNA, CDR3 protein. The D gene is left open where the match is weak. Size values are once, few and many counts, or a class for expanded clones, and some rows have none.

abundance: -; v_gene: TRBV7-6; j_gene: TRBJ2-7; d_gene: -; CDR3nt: TGTGCCAGCAGCTTAGCCCGGACATACGAGCAGTACTTC; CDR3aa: CASSLARTYEQYF
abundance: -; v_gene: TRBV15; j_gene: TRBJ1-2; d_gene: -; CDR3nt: TGTGCCACCAGCAAGGCCGGGACTTATGGCTACACCTTC; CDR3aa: CATSKAGTYGYTF
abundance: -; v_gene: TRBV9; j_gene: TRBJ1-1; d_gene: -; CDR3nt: TGTGCCAGCAGCGTAGGGGTTATGAACACTGAAGCTTTCTTT; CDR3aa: CASSVGVMNTEAFF
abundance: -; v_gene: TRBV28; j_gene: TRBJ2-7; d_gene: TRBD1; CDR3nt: TGTGCCAGCAGGACAGGGGTGGGTTACGAGCAGTACTTC; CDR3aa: CASRTGVGYEQYF
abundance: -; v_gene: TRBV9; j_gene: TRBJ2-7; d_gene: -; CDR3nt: TGTGCCAGCAGCGTCCAGGGTACCTCCTACGAGCAGTACTTC; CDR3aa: CASSVQGTSYEQYF
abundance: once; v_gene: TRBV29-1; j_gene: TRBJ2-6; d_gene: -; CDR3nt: TGCAGCGTTACCGGGACAACGAGCTCTGGGGCCAACGTCCTGACTTTC; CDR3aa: CSVTGTTSSGANVLTF
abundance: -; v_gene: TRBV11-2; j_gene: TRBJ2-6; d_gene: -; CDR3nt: TGTGCCAGCAGCTTAGATCGGCCAGGGGAGTCTGGGGCCAACGTCCTGACTTTC; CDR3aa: CASSLDRPGESGANVLTF
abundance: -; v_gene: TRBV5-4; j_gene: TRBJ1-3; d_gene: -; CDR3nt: TGTGCCAGCAGCTTGGATCAGGGCCCCTCTGGAAACACCATATATTTT; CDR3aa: CASSLDQGPSGNTIYF
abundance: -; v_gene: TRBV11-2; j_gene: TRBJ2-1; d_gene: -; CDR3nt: TGTGCCAGCAGCTTGGTAAAGATAAATGAGCAGTTCTTC; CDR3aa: CASSLVKINEQFF
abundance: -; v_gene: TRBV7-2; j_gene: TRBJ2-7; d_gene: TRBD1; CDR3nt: TGTGCCAGCAGCCCCGGACAGGGGGCCAGCTACGAGCAGTACTTC; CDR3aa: CASSPGQGASYEQYF
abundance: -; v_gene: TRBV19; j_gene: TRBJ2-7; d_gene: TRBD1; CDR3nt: TGTGCCACCGAGGGGGCAGCATACGAGCAGTACTTC; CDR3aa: CATEGAAYEQYF
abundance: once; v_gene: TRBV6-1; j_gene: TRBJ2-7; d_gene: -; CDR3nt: TGTGCCAGCAGTGATTGGGTCAACGAGCAGTACTTC; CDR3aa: CASSDWVNEQYF
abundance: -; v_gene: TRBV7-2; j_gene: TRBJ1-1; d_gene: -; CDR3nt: TGTGCCAGCAGCTTAGACCCCACAGGGATGAACACTGAAGCTTTCTTT; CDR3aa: CASSLDPTGMNTEAFF
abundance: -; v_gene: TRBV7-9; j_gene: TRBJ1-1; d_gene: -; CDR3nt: TGTGCCAGCAGCTCCGGGGCTTTCTTT; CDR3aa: CASSSGAFF
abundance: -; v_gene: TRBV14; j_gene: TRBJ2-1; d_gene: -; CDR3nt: TGTGCCAGCAGCCTATACAATGAGCAGTTCTTC; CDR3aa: CASSLYNEQFF
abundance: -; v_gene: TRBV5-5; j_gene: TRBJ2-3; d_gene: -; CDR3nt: TGTGCCAGCAGCTTGGCAGGCACAGATACGCAGTATTTT; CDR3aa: CASSLAGTDTQYF
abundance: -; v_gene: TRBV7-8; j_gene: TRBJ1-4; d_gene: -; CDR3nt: TGTGCCAGCAGCTCCCTGGGGGGAATACCTAATGAAAAACTGTTTTTT; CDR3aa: CASSSLGGIPNEKLFF
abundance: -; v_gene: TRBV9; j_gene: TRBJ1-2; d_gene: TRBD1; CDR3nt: TGTGCCAGCAGCGTTTCGGCAGGGGGCGCCAATGGCTACACCTTC; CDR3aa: CASSVSAGGANGYTF
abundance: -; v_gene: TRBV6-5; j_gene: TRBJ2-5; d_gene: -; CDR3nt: TGTGCCAGCACCGTGGAGACCCAGTACTTC; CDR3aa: CASTVETQYF
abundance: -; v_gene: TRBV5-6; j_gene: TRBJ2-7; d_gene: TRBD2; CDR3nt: TGTGCCAGCAGTCGGACTAGCGGAACATCCTACGAGCAGTACTTC; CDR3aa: CASSRTSGTSYEQYF
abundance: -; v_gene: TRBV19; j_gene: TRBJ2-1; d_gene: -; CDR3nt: TGTGCCAGTAGTATAGTGGGCGGGGACTCCTACAATGAGCAGTTCTTC; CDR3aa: CASSIVGGDSYNEQFF
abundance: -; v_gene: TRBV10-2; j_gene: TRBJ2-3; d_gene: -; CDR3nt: TGCGCCAGCAGATTCGGGGGTGTTGCAGATACGCAGTATTTT; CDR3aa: CASRFGGVADTQYF
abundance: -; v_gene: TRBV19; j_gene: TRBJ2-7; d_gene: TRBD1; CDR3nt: TGTGCCAGTAGTATAGCAGGTCGACAGGGTGAACACGAGCAGTACTTC; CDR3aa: CASSIAGRQGEHEQYF
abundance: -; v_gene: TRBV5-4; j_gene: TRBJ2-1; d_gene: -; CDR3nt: TGTGCCAGCAGCCGCCCCGTAGGCGGGAATCGTACAAATGAGCAGTTCTTC; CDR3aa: CASSRPVGGNRTNEQFF
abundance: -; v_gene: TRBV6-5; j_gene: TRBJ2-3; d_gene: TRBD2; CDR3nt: TGTGCCAGCAGACTAGCGGGAAGCACAGATACGCAGTATTTT; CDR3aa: CASRLAGSTDTQYF
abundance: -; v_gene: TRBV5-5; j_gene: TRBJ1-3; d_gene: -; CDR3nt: TGTGCCAGCAGCCCGGCAGGGAGAGGTTCCTCTGGAAACACCATATATTTT; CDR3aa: CASSPAGRGSSGNTIYF
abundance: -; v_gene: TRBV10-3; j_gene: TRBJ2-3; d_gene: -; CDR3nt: TGTGCCATCAGTGTAAGAGGAGGCCAAACAGATACGCAGTATTTT; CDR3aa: CAISVRGGQTDTQYF
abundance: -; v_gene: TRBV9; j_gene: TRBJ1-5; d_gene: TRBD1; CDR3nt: TGTGCCAGCAGCGTAGATCAGGGACAGCAGCCCCAGCATTTT; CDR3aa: CASSVDQGQQPQHF
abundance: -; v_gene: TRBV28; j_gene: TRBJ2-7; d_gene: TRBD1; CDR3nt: TGTGCCAGCAGAACCGGGACAGTTTCCTACGAGCAGTACTTC; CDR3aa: CASRTGTVSYEQYF
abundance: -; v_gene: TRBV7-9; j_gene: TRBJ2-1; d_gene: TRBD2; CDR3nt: TGTGCCAGCAGCATAGCGGGAGGCTCCTACAATGAGCAGTTCTTC; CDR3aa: CASSIAGGSYNEQFF
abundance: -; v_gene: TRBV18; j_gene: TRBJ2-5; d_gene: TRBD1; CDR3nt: TGTGCCAGCTCACCCCGATTGATGGACAGGGGAGAGACCCAGTACTTC; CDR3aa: CASSPRLMDRGETQYF
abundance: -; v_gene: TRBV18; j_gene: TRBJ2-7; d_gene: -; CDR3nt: TGTGCCAGCTCACCGGCCGGACAGAACTACGAGCAGTACTTC; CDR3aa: CASSPAGQNYEQYF
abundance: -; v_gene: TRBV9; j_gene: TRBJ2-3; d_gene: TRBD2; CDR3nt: TGTGCCAGCAGCTCAGGACTAGCGGGAGCGGCCGATACGCAGTATTTT; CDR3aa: CASSSGLAGAADTQYF
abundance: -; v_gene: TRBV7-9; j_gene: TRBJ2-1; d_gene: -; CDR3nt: TGTGCCAGCAGCTCCCGGGACAATGAGCAGTTCTTC; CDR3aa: CASSSRDNEQFF
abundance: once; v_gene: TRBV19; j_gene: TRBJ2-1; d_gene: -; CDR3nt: TGTGCCAGTAGTCCAGCTTACAATGAGCAGTTCTTC; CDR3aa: CASSPAYNEQFF
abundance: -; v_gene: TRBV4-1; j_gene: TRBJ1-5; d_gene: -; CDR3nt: TGCGCCAGCAGCCAAACCCGGGACCGCACGCATAATCAGCCCCAGCATTTT; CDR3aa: CASSQTRDRTHNQPQHF
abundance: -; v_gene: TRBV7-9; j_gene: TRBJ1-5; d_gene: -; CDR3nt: TGTGCCAGCAGCGAGACAGATCCCAATCAGCCCCAGCATTTT; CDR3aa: CASSETDPNQPQHF
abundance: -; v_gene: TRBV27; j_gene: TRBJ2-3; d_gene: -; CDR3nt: TGTGCCAGCAGTTTATATGGCACAGATACGCAGTATTTT; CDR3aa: CASSLYGTDTQYF
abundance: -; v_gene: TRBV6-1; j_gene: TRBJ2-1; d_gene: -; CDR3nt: TGTGCCAGCAAGGTAGGGGTTGTCAATGAGCAGTTCTTC; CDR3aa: CASKVGVVNEQFF
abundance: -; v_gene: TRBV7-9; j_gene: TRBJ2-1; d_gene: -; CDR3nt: TGTGCCAGCAGCTTAGCGCTCGGCGGAGACGACTCCTACAATGAGCAGTTCTTC; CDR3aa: CASSLALGGDDSYNEQFF
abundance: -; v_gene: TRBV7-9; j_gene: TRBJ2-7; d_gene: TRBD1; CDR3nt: TGTGCCAGCAGCTTAGATATGGGGAAGACAGGGACCTACGAGCAGTACTTC; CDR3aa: CASSLDMGKTGTYEQYF
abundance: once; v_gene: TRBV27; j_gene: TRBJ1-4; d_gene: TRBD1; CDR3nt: TGTGCCAGGACAGGGCCAACTAATGAAAAACTGTTTTTT; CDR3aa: CARTGPTNEKLFF
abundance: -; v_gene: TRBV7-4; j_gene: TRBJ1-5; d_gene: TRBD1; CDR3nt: TGTGCCAGCAGCTTCAGGGGGCGAAATCAGCCCCAGCATTTT; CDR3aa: CASSFRGRNQPQHF
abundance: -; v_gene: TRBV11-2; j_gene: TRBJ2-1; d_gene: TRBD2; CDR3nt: TGTGCCAGCATGCTAGCGGCTTACAATGAGCAGTTCTTC; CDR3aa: CASMLAAYNEQFF
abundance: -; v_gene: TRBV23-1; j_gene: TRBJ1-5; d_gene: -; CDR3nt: TGCGCCACCTCTTTTCGGAGGACCCTCAATCAGCCCCAGCATTTT; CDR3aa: CATSFRRTLNQPQHF
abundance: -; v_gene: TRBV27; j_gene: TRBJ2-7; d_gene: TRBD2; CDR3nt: TGTGCCAGCAGTTTCACACTAGCGGGAGGGCCCTACGAGCAGTACTTC; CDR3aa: CASSFTLAGGPYEQYF
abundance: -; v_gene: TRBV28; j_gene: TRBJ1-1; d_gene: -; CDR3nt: TGTGCCAGCAGTCTCAGGGTAGTGACTGAAGCTTTCTTT; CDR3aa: CASSLRVVTEAFF
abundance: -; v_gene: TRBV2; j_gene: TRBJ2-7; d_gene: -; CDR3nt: TGTGCCAGCAGTGAGGGGGAAAGCTCCTACGAGCAGTACTTC; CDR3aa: CASSEGESSYEQYF
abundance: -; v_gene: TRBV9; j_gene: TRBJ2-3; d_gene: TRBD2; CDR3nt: TGTGCCAGCAGCGCATCACTAGCGAGAGATACGCAGTATTTT; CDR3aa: CASSASLARDTQYF
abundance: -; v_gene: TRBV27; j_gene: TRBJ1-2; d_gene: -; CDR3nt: TGTGCCAGCAGTTTCTCAAAGGGACGTCACTATGGCTACACCTTC; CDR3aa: CASSFSKGRHYGYTF
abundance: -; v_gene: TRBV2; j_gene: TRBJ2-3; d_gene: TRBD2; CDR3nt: TGTGCCAGCAGGTATATCGGGGGGACAGATACGCAGTATTTT; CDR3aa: CASRYIGGTDTQYF
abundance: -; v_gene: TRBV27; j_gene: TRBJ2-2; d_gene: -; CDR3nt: TGTGCCAGCAGTTTAAATCGGGGACAACCGAGCACCGGGGAGCTGTTTTTT; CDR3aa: CASSLNRGQPSTGELFF
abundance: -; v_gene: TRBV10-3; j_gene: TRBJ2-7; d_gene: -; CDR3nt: TGTGCCATCAGTGCGCAAGGGGGAGGCTACGAGCAGTACTTC; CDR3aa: CAISAQGGGYEQYF
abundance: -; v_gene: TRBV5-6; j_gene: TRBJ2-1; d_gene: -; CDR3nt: TGTGCCAGCAGCTCTCCCGGGACAAGAATATACAATGAGCAGTTCTTC; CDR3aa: CASSSPGTRIYNEQFF
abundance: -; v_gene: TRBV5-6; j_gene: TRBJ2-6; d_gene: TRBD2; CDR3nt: TGTGCCAGCAGCTTGGAGGTCGGCGGGGGATACCCTGGGGCCAACGTCCTGACTTTC; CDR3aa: CASSLEVGGGYPGANVLTF
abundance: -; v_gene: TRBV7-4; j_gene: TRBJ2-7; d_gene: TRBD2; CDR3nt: TGTGCCAGCAGCTTTCGGGAGGGCCCAAAGCACTACGAGCAGTACTTC; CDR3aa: CASSFREGPKHYEQYF
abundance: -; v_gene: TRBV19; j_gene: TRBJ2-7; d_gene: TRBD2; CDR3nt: TGTGCCAGTAGTATAGCCCCCCCCCACTTCGGGAGGGCCCACGAGCAGTACTTC; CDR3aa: CASSIAPPHFGRAHEQYF
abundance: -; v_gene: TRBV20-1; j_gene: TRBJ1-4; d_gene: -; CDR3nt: TGCAGTGCTAGAAGTGAAAAACTGTTTTTT; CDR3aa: CSARSEKLFF
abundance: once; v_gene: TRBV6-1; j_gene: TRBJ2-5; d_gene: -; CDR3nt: TGTGCCAGCAGCCCAGGACAGCCGCAAGAGACCCAGTACTTC; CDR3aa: CASSPGQPQETQYF
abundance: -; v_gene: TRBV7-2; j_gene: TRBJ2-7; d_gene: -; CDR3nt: TGTGCCAGCAGCTTAGGGCCGGTCGGGGCCAGTAGATACGAGCAGTACTTC; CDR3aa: CASSLGPVGASRYEQYF